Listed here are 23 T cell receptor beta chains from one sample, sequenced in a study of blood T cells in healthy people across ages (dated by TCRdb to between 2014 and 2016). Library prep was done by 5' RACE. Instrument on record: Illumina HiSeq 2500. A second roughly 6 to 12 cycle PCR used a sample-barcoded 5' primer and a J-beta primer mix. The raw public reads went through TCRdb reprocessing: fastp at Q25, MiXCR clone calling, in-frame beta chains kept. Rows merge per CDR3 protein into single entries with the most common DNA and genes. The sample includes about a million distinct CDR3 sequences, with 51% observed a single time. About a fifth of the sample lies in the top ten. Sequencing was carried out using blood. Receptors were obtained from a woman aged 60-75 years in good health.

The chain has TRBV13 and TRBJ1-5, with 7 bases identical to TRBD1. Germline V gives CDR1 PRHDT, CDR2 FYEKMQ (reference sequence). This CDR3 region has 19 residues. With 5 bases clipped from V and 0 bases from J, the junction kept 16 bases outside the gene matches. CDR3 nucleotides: TGTGCCAGCAGCCAACGCCTCAAGACAGGGCCTTATAGCAATCAGCCCCAGCATTTT. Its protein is CASSQRLKTGPYSNQPQHF. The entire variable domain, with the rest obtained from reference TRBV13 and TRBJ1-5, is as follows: AAGVIQSPRHLIKEKRETATLKCYPIPRHDTVYWYQQGPGQDPQFLISFYEKMQSDKGSIPDRFSAQQFSDYHSELNMSSLELGDSALYFCASSQRLKTGPYSNQPQHFGDGTRLSIL.

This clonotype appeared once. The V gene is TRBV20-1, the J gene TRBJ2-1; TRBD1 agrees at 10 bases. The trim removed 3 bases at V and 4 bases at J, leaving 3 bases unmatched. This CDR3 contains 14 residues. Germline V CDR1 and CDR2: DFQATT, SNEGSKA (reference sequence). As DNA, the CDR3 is TGCAGTGCTAGCCGGGACAGGGGATACAATGAGCAGTTCTTC. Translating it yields CSASRDRGYNEQFF.

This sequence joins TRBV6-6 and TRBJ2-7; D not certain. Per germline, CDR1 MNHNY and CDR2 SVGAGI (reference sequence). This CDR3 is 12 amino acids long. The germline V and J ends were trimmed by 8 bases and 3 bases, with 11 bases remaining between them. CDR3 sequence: CASAPPHYEQYF. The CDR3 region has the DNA TGTGCCAGCGCCCCCCCACACTACGAGCAGTACTTC.

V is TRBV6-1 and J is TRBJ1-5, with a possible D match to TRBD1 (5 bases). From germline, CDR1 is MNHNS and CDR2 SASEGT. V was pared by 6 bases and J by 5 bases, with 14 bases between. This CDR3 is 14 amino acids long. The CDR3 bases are TGTGCCAGCAGCCCAGGGTGGCGCGATCAGCCCCAGCATTTT. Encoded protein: CASSPGWRDQPQHF.

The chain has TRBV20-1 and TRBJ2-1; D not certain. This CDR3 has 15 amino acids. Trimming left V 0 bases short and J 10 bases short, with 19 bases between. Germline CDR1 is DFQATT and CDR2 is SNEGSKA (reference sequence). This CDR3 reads CSARDRRTILGEQFF. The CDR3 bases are TGCAGTGCTAGAGACCGCCGAACCATCCTAGGGGAGCAGTTCTTC.

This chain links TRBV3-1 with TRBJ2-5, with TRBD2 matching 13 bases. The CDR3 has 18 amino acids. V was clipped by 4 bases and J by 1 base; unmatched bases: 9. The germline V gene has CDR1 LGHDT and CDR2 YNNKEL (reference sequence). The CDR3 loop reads CASSLMPGTSGIQETQYF. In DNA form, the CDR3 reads TGTGCCAGCAGCCTAATGCCCGGGACTAGCGGGATCCAAGAGACCCAGTACTTC.

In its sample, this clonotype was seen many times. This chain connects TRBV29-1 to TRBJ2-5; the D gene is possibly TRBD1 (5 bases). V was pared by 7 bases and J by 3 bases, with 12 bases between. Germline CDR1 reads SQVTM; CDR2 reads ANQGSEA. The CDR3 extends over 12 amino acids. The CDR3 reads CSAETGEETQYF. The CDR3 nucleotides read TGCAGCGCCGAAACAGGTGAAGAGACCCAGTACTTC. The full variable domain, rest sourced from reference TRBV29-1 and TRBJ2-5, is SAVISQKPSRDICQRGTSLTIQCQVDSQVTMMFWYRQQPGQSLTLIATANQGSEATYESGFVIDKFPISRPNLTFSTLTVSNMSPEDSSIYLCSAETGEETQYFGPGTRLLVL.

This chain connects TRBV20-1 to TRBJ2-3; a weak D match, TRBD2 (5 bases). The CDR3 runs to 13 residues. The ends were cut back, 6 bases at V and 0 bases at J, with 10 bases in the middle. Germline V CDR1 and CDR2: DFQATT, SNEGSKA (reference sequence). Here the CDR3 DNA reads TGCAGTGCCAAACTAGGAAGCACAGATACGCAGTATTTT. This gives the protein CSAKLGSTDTQYF.

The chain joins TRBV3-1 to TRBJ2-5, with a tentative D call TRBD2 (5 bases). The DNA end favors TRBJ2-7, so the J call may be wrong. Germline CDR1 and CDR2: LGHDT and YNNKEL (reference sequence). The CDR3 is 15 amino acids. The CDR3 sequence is CASSQSAGIPYEQYF. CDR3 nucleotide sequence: TGTGCCAGCAGCCAATCTGCGGGCATCCCCTACGAGCAGTACTTC.

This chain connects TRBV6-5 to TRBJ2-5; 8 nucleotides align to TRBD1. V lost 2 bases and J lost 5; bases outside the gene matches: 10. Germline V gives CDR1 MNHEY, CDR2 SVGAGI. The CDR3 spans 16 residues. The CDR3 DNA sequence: TGTGCCAGCAGTTACGCGCACGGACAGGGATCGGAGACCCAGTACTTC. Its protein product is CASSYAHGQGSETQYF.

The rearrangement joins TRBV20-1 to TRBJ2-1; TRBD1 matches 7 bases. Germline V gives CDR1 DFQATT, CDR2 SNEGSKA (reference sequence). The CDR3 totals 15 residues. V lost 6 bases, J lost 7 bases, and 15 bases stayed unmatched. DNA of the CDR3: TGCAGTGCCCCGATGCGGACAGGATTATATAATGAGCAGTTCTTC. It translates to CSAPMRTGLYNEQFF.

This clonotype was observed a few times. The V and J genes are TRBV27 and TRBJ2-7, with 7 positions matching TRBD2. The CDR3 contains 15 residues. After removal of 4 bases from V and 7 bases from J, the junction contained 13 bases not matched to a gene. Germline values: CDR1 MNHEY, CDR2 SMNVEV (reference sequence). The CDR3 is CASSSRLGTRGEQYF. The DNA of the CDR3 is TGTGCCAGCAGTTCCAGACTCGGGACGCGGGGGGAGCAGTACTTC.

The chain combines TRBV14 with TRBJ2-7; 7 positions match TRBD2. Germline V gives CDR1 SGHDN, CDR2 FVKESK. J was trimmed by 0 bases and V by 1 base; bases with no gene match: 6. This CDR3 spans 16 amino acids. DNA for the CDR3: TGTGCCAGCAGCCAAGTGGCTAGCGGAGGCTCCTACGAGCAGTACTTC. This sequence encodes CASSQVASGGSYEQYF.

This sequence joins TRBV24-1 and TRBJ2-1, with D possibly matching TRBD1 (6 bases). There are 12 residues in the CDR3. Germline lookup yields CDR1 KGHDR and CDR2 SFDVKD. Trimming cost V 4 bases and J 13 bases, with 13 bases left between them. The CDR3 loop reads CATSESGRGQFF. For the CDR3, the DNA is TGTGCCACCAGTGAGTCAGGCAGGGGTCAGTTCTTC.

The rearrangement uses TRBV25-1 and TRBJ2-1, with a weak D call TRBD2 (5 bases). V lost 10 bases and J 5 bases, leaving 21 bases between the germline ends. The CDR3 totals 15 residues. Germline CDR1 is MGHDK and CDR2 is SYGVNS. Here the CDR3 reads CANKDPDSSHNEQFF. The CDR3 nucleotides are TGTGCCAACAAAGACCCGGACTCATCTCACAATGAGCAGTTCTTC.

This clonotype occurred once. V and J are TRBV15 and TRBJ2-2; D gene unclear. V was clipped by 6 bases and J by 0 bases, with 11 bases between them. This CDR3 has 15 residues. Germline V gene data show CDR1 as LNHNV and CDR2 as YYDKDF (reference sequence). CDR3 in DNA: TGTGCCACCAGTAGTAGCCAAACGAACACCGGGGAGCTGTTTTTT. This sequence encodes CATSSSQTNTGELFF.

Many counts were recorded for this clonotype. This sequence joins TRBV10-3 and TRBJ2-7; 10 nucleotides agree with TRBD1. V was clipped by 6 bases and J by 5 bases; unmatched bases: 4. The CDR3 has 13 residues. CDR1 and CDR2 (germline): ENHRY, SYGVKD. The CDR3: CAIRTGGENEQYF. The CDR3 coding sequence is TGTGCCATCAGGACAGGGGGCGAAAACGAGCAGTACTTC.

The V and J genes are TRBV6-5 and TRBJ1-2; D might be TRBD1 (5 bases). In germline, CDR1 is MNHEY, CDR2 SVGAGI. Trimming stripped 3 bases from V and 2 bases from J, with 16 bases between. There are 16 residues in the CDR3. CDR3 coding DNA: TGTGCCAGCAGTTATTGGGGACTCCAGGGCAACTATGGCTACACCTTC. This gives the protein CASSYWGLQGNYGYTF.

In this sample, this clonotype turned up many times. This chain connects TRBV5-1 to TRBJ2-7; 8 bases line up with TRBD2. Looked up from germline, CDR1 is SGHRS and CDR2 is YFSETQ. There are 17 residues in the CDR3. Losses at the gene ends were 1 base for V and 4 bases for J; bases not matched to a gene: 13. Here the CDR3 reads CASSLRGMGSGVYEQYF. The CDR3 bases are TGCGCCAGCAGCTTGCGGGGTATGGGTAGCGGGGTTTACGAGCAGTACTTC. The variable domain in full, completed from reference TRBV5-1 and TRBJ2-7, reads KAGVTQTPRYLIKTRGQQVTLSCSPISGHRSVSWYQQTPGQGLQFLFEYFSETQRNKGNFPGRFSGRQFSNSRSEMNVSTLELGDSALYLCASSLRGMGSGVYEQYFGPGTRLTVT.

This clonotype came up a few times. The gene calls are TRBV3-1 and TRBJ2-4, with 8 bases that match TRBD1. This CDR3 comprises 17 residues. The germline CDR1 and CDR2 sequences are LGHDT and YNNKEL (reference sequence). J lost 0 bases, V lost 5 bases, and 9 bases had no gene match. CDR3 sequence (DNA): TGTGCCAGCAGCTTCGGACAGGGATTACTAGCCAAAAACATTCAGTACTTC. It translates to CASSFGQGLLAKNIQYF.

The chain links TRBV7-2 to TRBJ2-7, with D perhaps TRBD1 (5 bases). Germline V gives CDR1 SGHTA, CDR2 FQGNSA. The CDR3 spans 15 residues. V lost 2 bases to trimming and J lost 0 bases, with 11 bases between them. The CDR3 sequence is CASSLLGPSSYEQYF. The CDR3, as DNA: TGTGCCAGCAGCTTACTGGGGCCTAGCTCCTACGAGCAGTACTTC.

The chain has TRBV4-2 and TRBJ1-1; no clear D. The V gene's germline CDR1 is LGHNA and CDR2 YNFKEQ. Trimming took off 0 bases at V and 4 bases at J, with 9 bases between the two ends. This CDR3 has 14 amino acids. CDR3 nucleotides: TGTGCCAGCAGCCAAGAGGCGTCGATCACTGAAGCTTTCTTT. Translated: CASSQEASITEAFF.

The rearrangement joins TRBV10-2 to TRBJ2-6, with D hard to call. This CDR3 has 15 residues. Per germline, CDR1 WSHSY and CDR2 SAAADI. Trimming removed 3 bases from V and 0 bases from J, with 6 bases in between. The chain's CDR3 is CASSEESSGANVLTF. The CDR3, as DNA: TGCGCCAGCAGTGAAGAGAGCTCTGGGGCCAACGTCCTGACTTTC.